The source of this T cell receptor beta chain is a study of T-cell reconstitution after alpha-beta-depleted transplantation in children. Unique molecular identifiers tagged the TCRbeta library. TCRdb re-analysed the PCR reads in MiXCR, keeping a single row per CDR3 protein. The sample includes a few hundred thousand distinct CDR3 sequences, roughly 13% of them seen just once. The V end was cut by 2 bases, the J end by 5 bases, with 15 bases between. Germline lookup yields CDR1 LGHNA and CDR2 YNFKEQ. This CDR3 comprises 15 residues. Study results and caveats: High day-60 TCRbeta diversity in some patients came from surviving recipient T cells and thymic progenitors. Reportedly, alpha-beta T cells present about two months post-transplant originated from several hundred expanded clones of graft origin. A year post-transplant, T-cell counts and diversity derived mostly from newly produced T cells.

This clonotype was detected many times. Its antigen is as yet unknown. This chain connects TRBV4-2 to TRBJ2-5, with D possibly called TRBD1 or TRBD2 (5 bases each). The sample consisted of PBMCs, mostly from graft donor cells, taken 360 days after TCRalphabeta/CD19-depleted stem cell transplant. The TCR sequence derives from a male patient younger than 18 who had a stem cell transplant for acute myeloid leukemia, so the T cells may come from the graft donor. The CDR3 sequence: CASSQRHGGTETQYF. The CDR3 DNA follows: TGTGCCAGCAGCCAAAGACATGGGGGAACGGAGACCCAGTACTTC.